A single sample gave rise to the 10 T cell receptor beta chains below, sequenced in a study of cytomegalovirus exposure and HLA in healthy donors. With 60 Vbeta and 13 Jbeta primers, the PCR was carried out. The method was immunoSEQ multiplex PCR; TCRdb's version includes in-frame clones alone and lacks a portion of them. The table lists some 140,000 clones, 65% to 70% of them singletons, with about 1.5% in the top ten. Sequenced: PBMCs. These TCRs come from a human donor in good health.

The V gene is TRBV10-3, the J gene TRBJ2-3, with 13 nucleotides matching TRBD2. The CDR3 has 18 residues. CDR1 and CDR2 (germline): ENHRY, SYGVKD. V shed 6 bases, J shed 2 bases, and the junction held 11 bases outside the gene matches. This CDR3 is CAISSGTSGIGATDTQYF. CDR3 sequence (DNA): TGTGCCATCAGCTCCGGGACTAGCGGGATAGGCGCCACAGATACGCAGTATTTT.

V and J are TRBV7-9 and TRBJ1-1; D is possibly TRBD1 (5 bases). Germline V gene lookup returns CDR1 SEHNR and CDR2 FQNEAQ (reference sequence). The CDR3 runs 14 residues. The germline V and J ends were trimmed by 1 base and 7 bases, with 13 bases remaining between them. Here the CDR3 reads CASSLGGYQGEAFF. The CDR3, as DNA: TGTGCCAGCAGCTTAGGGGGCTATCAGGGTGAAGCTTTCTTT.

This sequence joins TRBV11-2 and TRBJ1-2; D gene ambiguous. Per germline, CDR1 SGHAT and CDR2 FQNNGV. The CDR3 has 15 amino acids. The germline V and J ends were trimmed by 1 base and 4 bases, with 13 bases remaining between them. This chain's CDR3 is CASSLVHATPYGYTF. The CDR3 DNA reads TGTGCCAGCAGCTTAGTACATGCGACTCCCTATGGCTACACCTTC.

The chain couples TRBV11-2 to TRBJ2-7; 8 nucleotides agree with TRBD2. Germline V CDR1 and CDR2: SGHAT, FQNNGV. This CDR3 is built from 14 residues. V lost 5 bases, J lost 2 bases, and 5 bases stayed unmatched. The CDR3 nucleotides are TGTGCCAGCAGCCTCAGCGGGGGTCCCTACGAGCAGTACTTC. It codes for CASSLSGGPYEQYF.

The chain employs TRBV27 and TRBJ2-2, with 14 bases aligning to TRBD2. The V gene end was trimmed by 7 bases and the J gene end by 5 bases; junction bases not matched to a gene: 18. The CDR3 extends over 20 amino acids. Looked up from germline, CDR1 is MNHEY and CDR2 is SMNVEV (reference sequence). The CDR3 DNA follows: TGTGCCAGCACCCAGACCGGGACTAGCGGGAGAAAAGTTGTTACCGGGGAGCTGTTTTTT. This gives the protein CASTQTGTSGRKVVTGELFF.

The V gene is TRBV6-5, the J gene TRBJ2-2; D is perhaps TRBD2 (5 bases). Germline V gene sequence: CDR1 MNHEY, CDR2 SVGAGI. V was cut by 5 bases and J by 4 bases, with 5 bases left in between. CDR3 length: 12 residues. CDR3 bases: TGTGCCAGCAGTCGGGGCACCGGGGAGCTGTTTTTT. Its protein product is CASSRGTGELFF.

In this sample, this clone turned up a few times. The J gene is TRBJ2-1, the V gene TRBV11-3, with TRBD1 matching over 8 bases. Germline V gives CDR1 SGHNT, CDR2 YENEEA. The CDR3 covers 15 residues. Trimming removed 5 bases from V and 8 bases from J; junction bases left unmatched: 11. In DNA form, the CDR3 reads TGTGCCAGCAGCACTGGGCCGCAGGGGGCGGATGAGCAGTTCTTC. It is translated as CASSTGPQGADEQFF.

A single count supports this clone. The rearrangement links TRBV5-6 to TRBJ2-1; no definite D call. The CDR3 extends over 14 amino acids. Germline CDR1 is SGHDT and CDR2 is YYEEEE. V lost 4 bases and J 0 bases, leaving 8 bases between the germline ends. The CDR3 protein is CASSPPSSYNEQFF. The DNA for the CDR3 is TGTGCCAGCAGCCCTCCGAGCTCCTACAATGAGCAGTTCTTC.

The J gene is TRBJ2-3, the V gene TRBV10-3; TRBD2 matches 13 bases. V was clipped by 4 bases and J by 4 bases; unmatched bases: 2. Germline CDR1 reads ENHRY; CDR2 reads SYGVKD. CDR3 length: 15 amino acids. The CDR3 spells CAISATSGRSDTQYF. DNA of the CDR3: TGTGCCATCAGTGCGACTAGCGGGAGGTCAGATACGCAGTATTTT.

V is TRBV28 and J is TRBJ2-7; TRBD2 matches at 8 bases. The CDR3 consists of 18 residues. The germline gives CDR1 MDHEN, CDR2 SYDVKM. V gave up 4 bases and J gave up 1 base; unmatched junction bases: 15. CDR3 in amino acids: CASSSLVGGSGISYEQYF. As DNA, the CDR3 is TGTGCCAGCAGTTCCCTTGTGGGGGGTAGCGGGATTTCCTACGAGCAGTACTTC.